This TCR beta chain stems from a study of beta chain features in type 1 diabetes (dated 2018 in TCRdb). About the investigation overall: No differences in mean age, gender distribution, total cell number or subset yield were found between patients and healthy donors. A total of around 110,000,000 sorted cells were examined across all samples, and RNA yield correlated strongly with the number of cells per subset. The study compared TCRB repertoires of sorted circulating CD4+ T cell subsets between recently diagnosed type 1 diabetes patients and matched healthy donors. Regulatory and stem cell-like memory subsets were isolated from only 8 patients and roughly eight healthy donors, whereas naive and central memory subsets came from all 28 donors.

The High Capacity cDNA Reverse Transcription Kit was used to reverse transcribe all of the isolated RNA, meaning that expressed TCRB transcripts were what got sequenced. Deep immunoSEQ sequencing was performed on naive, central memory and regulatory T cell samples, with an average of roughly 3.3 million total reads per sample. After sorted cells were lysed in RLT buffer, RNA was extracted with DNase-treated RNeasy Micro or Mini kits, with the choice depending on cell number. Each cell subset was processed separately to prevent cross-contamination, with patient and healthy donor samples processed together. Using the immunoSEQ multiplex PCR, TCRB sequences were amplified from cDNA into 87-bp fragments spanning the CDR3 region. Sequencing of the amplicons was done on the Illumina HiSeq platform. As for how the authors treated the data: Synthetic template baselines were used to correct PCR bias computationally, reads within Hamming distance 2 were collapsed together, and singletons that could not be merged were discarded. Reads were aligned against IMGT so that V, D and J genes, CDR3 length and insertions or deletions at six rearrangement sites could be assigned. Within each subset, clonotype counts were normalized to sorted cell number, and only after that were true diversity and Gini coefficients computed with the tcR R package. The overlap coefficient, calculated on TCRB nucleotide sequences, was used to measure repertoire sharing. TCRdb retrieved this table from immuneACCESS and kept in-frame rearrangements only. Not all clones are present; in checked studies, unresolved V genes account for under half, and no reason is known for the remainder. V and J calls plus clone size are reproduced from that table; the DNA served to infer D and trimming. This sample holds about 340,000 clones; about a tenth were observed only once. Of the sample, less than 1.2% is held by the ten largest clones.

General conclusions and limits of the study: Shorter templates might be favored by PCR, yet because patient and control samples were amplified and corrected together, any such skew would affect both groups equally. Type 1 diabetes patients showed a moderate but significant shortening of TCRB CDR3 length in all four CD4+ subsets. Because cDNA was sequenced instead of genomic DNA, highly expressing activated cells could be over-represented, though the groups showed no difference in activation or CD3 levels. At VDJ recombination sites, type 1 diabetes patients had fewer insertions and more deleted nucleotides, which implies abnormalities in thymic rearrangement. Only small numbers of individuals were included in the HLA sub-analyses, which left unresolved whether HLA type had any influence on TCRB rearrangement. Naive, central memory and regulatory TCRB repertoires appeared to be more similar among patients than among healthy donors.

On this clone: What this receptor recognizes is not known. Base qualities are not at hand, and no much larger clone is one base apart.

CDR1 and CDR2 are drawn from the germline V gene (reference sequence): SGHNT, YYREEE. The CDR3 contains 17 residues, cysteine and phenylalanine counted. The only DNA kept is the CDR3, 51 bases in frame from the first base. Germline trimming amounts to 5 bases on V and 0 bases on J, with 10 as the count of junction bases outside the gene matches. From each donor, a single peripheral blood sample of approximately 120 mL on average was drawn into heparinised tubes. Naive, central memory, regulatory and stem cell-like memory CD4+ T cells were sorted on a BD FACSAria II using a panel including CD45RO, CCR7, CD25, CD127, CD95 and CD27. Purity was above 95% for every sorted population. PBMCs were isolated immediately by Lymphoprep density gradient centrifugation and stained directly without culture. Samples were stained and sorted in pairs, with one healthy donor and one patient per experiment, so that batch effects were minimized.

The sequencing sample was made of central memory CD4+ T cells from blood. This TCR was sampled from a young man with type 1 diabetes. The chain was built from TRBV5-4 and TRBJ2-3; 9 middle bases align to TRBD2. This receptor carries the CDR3 CASRPASGGRSTDTQYF. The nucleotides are TGTGCCAGCAGACCCGCGAGCGGGGGGCGTAGCACAGATACGCAGTATTTT.